This TCR beta chain appears in the sequencing data of a study of cytomegalovirus exposure and HLA in healthy donors. General observations from the study: It was taken for granted in presence/absence analyses that sequencing depth across donors was roughly uniform.

The CDR3 length is 14 residues. Germline CDR1 reads SGHRS; CDR2 reads YFSETQ. V lost 6 bases and J lost 2, with 14 bases in between. The study ran its PCR with 60 Vbeta and 13 Jbeta primers. The table came from immunoSEQ multiplex PCR; TCRdb's copy has only in-frame clones and leaves some out. The sample lists roughly 170,000 clones, more than 65% occurring once. A word on this clone: Its antigen is as yet unknown.

The sample taken for sequencing was PBMCs. This TCR came from a male donor in good health and CMV-seronegative. The V call is TRBV5-1, the J call TRBJ1-1; perhaps TRBD1 as D (6 bases). DNA of the CDR3: TGCGCCAGCAAGGAACAGGGTAGTAACACTGAAGCTTTCTTT. It is translated as CASKEQGSNTEAFF.